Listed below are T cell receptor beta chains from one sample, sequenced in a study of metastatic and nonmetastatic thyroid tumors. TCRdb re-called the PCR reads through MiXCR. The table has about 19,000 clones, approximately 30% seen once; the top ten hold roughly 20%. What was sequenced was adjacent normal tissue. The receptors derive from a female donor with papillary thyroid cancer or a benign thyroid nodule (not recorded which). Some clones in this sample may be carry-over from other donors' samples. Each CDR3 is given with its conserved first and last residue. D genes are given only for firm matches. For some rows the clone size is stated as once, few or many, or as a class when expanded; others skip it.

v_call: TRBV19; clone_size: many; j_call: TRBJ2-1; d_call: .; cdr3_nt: TGTGCCAGTAGAGGCTACTACAATGAGCAGTTCTTC; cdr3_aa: CASRGYYNEQFF
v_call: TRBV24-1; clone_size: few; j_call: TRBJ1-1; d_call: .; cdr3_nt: TGTGCCACCAGTGACCGGACCTTTACTGAAGCTTTCTTT; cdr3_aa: CATSDRTFTEAFF
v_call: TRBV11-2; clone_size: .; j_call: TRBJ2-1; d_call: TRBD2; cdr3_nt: TGTGCCAGCAGCCCGAATAGGATACTAGCGGGCTCCTACAATGAGCAGTTCTTC; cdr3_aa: CASSPNRILAGSYNEQFF
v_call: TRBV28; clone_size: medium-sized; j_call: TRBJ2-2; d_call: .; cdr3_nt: TGTGCCAGCAGGTTACAGGATAACACCGGGGAGCTGTTTTTT; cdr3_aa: CASRLQDNTGELFF
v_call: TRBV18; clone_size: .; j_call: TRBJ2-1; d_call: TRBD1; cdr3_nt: TGTGCCAGCTCACCACCGCGAAGCCGGCAGCTCAGGGGGAATGAGCAGTTCTTC; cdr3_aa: CASSPPRSRQLRGNEQFF
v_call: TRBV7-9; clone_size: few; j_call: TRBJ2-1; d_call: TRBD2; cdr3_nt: TGTGCCAGGGGACTAGGTATCAATGAGCAGTTCTTC; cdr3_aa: CARGLGINEQFF
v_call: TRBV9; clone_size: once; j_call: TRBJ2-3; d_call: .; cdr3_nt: TGTGCCAGCAGCGTAGCTGTAGGCGCAGGTGTAGATACGCAGTATTTT; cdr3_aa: CASSVAVGAGVDTQYF
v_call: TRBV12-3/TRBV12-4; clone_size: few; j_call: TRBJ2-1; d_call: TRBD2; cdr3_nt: TGTGCCAGCAGAACCGGTACTAGCGGTTACAATGAGCAGTTCTTC; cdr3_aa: CASRTGTSGYNEQFF
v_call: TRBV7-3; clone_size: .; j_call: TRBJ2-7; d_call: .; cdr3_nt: TGTGCCAGCAGTGTTGACAGGGGAGGGAACGAGCAGTACTTC; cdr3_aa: CASSVDRGGNEQYF
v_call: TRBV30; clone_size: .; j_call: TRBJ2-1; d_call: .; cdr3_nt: TGTGCCTGGAGTGAGAAAGGTATCGAGTTCTTC; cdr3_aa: CAWSEKGIEFF
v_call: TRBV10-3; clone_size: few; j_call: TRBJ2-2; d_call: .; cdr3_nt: TGTGCCATCAGTGACCGCGACTCGAACACCGGGGAGCTGTTTTTT; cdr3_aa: CAISDRDSNTGELFF
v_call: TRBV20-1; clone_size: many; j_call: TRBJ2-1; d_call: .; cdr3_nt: TGCAGTGCTAGAGATCTCGGGGGTCGGAATGAGCAGTTCTTC; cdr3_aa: CSARDLGGRNEQFF
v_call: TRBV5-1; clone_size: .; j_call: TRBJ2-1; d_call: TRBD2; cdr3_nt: TGCGCCAGCAGCTTCCCTAGCGGGATTAGAAATGAGCAGTTCTTC; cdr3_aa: CASSFPSGIRNEQFF
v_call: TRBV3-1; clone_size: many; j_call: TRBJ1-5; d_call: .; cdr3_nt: TGTGCCAGCAGCCAATCCCAGGGGCAGCCCCAGCATTTT; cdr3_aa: CASSQSQGQPQHF
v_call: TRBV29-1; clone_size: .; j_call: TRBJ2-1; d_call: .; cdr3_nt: TGCAGCGTTTCTTCCGGGACAAACAACAATGAGCAGTTCTTC; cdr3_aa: CSVSSGTNNNEQFF
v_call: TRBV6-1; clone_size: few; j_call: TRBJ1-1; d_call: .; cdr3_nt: TGTGCCAGCAGTGAAGACCCATTGACCCTTCCTGAAGCTCTCTTT; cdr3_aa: CASSEDPLTLPEALF
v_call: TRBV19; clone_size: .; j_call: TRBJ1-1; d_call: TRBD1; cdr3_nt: TGTGCCAGTAGTACCCGGGACAGGAGGTTTAACACTGAAGCTTTCTTT; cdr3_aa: CASSTRDRRFNTEAFF
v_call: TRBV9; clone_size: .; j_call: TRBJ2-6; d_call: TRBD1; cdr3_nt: TGTGCCAGCAGCGGTCGGGACAGGGCATCTGGGGCCAACGTCCTGACTTTC; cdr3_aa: CASSGRDRASGANVLTF
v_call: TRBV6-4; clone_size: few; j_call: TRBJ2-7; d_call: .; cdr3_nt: TGTGCCAGCCGACGCAAGGGGGCAACGGGAGGGCCCTACGAGCAGTACTTC; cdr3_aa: CASRRKGATGGPYEQYF
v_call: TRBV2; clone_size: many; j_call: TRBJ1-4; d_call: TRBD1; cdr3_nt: TGTGCCAGCAGTGTTTCAGGGGGCCGTGAAAAACTGTTTTTT; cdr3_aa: CASSVSGGREKLFF
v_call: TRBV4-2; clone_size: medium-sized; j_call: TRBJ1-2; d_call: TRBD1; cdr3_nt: TGTGCCAGCAGCCAAGATCGCGGGACAGGGGGCTATTATGGCTACACCTTC; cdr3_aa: CASSQDRGTGGYYGYTF
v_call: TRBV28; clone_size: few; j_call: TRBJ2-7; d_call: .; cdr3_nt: TGTGCCAGCAGTTTAAGGGGGAGCCGGTACGAGCAGTACTTC; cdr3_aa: CASSLRGSRYEQYF
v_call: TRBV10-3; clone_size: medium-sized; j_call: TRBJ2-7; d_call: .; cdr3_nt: TGTGCCATCAGTGGGGGTCAACCCTACGAGCAGTACTTC; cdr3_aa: CAISGGQPYEQYF
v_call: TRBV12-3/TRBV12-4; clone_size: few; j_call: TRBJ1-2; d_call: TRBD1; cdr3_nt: TGTGCCAGCAGCTATTGGGTGGGACAGAACTATGGCTACACCTTC; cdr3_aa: CASSYWVGQNYGYTF
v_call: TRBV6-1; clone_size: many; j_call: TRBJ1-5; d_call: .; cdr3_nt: TGTGCCAGCAGTGGGATCTATAGCAATCAGCCCCAGCATTTT; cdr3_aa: CASSGIYSNQPQHF
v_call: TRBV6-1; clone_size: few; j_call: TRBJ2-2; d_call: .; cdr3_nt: TGTGCCAGCAGGGTCACGGGTTCCGGGGAGCTGTTTTTT; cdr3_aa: CASRVTGSGELFF
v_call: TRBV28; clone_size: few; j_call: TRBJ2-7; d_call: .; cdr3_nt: TGTGCCAGCAGTTTATTTGGCGGATATAGCTCCTACGAGCAGTACTTC; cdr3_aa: CASSLFGGYSSYEQYF
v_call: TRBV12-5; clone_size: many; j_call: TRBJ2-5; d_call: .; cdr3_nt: TGTGCTAGTGGTTTGGTCCCCAACCAGGGGGAGACCCAGTACTTC; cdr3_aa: CASGLVPNQGETQYF
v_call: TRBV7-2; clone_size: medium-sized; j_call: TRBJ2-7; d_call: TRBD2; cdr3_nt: TGTGCCAGCAGCTTAAGGGCCAGCGGGGGGGCGGGATCCTACGAGCAGTACTTC; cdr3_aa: CASSLRASGGAGSYEQYF
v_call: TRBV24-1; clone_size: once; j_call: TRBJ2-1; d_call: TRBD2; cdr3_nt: TGTGCCACCAGTGATTACGGACTAGCGGGAGCCCACAATGAGCAGTTCTTC; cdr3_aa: CATSDYGLAGAHNEQFF
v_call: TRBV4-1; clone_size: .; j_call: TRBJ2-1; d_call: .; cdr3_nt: TGCGCCAGCAGCCAAGCTGGGGGGGCTGAGCAGTTCTTC; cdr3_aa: CASSQAGGAEQFF
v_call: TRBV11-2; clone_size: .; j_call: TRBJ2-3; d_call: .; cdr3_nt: TGTGCCAGCAGCTTATGGGGGGGCACAGATACGCAGTATTTT; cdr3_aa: CASSLWGGTDTQYF
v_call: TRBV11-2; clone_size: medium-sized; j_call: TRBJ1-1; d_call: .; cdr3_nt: TGTGCCAGCAGCTTAGATGTCCGGAACACTGAAGCTTTCTTT; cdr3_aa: CASSLDVRNTEAFF
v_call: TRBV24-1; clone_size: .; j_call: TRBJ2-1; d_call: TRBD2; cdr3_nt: TGTGCCACCAGTGACCCTAGCGGGAGGCAAAGCTCCTACAATGAGCAGTTCTTC; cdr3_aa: CATSDPSGRQSSYNEQFF